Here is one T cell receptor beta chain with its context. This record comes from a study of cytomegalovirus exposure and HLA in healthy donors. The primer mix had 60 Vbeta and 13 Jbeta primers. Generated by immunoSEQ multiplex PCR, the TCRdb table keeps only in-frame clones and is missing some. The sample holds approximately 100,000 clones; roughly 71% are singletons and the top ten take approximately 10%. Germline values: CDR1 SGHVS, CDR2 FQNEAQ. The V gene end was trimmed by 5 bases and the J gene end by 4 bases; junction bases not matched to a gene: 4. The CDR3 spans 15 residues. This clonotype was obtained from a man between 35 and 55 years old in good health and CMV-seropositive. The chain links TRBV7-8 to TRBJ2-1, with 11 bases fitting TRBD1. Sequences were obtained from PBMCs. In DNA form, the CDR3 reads TGTGCCAGCAGCGTTGGGACAGGGGGGTACAATGAGCAGTTCTTC. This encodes CASSVGTGGYNEQFF.